This T cell receptor beta chain stems from a study of PD-1 blockade in classical Hodgkin lymphoma. Here immunoSEQ multiplex PCR was the method, and the copy in TCRdb shows in-frame clones only, minus some. The sample has about 15,000 clones, approximately 80% seen once. As regards this clone: Its antigen is as yet unknown.

General study results and limits: Any patient who commenced nivolumab under 1 year after ASCT was excluded.

The V and J ends lost 2 bases and 4 bases respectively, with 14 bases between them. Per the germline V gene, CDR1 is SGHTA and CDR2 is FQGTGA. The CDR3 is 15 amino acids. Every one of the patients relapsed after autologous stem cell transplantation (brentuximab vedotin exposure was variable). Negative magnetic selection isolated CD4+ T cells from thawed PBMCs. This TCR was recovered from a human donor with classical Hodgkin lymphoma. Sequencing was performed on CD4+ T cells from blood, taken at baseline. The rearrangement uses TRBV7-3 and TRBJ2-5; D possibly matches TRBD1 or TRBD2 (5 bases each). CDR3 nucleotides: TGTGCCAGCAGCTTAGAGCCGGGGACCAGAGAGACCCAGTACTTC. It translates to CASSLEPGTRETQYF.